These 31 T cell receptor beta chains share one sample of origin, sequenced in a study of T cells in Graves' hyperthyroidism and ophthalmopathy. Using RNA transcripts as the source, TCR beta CDR3 regions were amplified. Primed by the HTBI set, a first-round RT-PCR was run on the TCR CDR3. TCRdb re-analysed the multiplex PCR reads in MiXCR, keeping a single row per CDR3 protein. The sample records around 110,000 distinct CDR3 sequences, roughly 15% being singletons. The specimen was blood. The source of these receptors is a woman aged 45 to 65 with Graves' hyperthyroidism.

The chain has TRBV20-1 and TRBJ1-2; possibly TRBD1 for D (6 bases). The germline V gene has CDR1 DFQATT and CDR2 SNEGSKA (reference sequence). The length of the CDR3 is 12 residues. Trimming cost V 6 bases and J 2 bases, with 10 bases left between them. The CDR3 region is CSAPDRNYGYTF. In nucleotides, the CDR3 is TGCAGTGCCCCGGACAGAAACTATGGCTACACCTTC.

This clonotype came up many times. The chain carries TRBV28 and TRBJ1-5; 9 bases are shared with TRBD1. This CDR3 is built from 16 residues. Germline V CDR1 and CDR2: MDHEN, SYDVKM. V was clipped by 5 bases and J by 0 bases; unmatched bases: 5. This CDR3 reads CASSPGQGFSNQPQHF. CDR3 DNA: TGTGCCAGCAGTCCGGGACAGGGATTTAGCAATCAGCCCCAGCATTTT. The whole variable domain, remainder taken from reference TRBV28 and TRBJ1-5, is DVKVTQSSRYLVKRTGEKVFLECVQDMDHENMFWYRQDPGLGLRLIYFSYDVKMKEKGDIPEGYSVSREKKERFSLILESASTNQTSMYLCASSPGQGFSNQPQHFGDGTRLSIL.

This clonotype showed up many times. V is TRBV28 and J is TRBJ1-4; TRBD1 might be the D (5 bases). Germline-derived CDR1 and CDR2 are MDHEN and SYDVKM. The V end lost 3 bases, the J end lost 10 bases, and 9 bases lay between the germline ends. The CDR3 is made up of 12 amino acids. The DNA for the CDR3 is TGTGCCAGCAGTTTCCGGGGGGGAAAACTGTTTTTT. The encoded protein is CASSFRGGKLFF.

At least ten counts were recorded for this clonotype. This rearrangement joins TRBV5-1 to TRBJ1-2; D might be TRBD1 (6 bases). V lost 2 bases and J 6 bases, leaving 20 bases between the germline ends. Germline lookup yields CDR1 SGHRS and CDR2 YFSETQ. This CDR3 region has 16 residues. CDR3: CASSFRGLEQGHGYTF. The CDR3, as DNA: TGCGCCAGCAGCTTCCGTGGTTTGGAGCAGGGGCATGGCTACACCTTC.

This clonotype has at least ten counts. The chain combines TRBV18 with TRBJ1-2; TRBD1 aligns across 9 bases. CDR1 and CDR2 (germline): KGHSH, LQKENI. This CDR3 is built from 13 residues. Trimming took 3 bases from V and 6 from J; bases not matched to a gene: 2. In DNA form, the CDR3 reads TGTGCCAGCTCACCGGACAGGGGCCATGGCTACACCTTC. Translated, it gives CASSPDRGHGYTF.

As for this clonotype: It may be a read error: a sequence one base away is much more abundant. V and J are TRBV18 and TRBJ2-1; D gene uncertain. Germline loops: CDR1 KGHSH, CDR2 LQKENI. Between the trimmed V and J ends, which lost 6 bases and 6 bases, there was a span of 18 bases. The length of the CDR3 is 15 residues. This chain's CDR3 is CASSPLHDGCNEQFF. Written as DNA, the CDR3 is TGTGCCAGCTCCCCTCTCCATGACGGGTGCAATGAGCAGTTCTTC.

In its sample, this clonotype was seen many times. V is TRBV18 and J is TRBJ1-5; 7 bases agree with TRBD1. Germline lookup yields CDR1 KGHSH and CDR2 LQKENI. V dropped 5 bases and J dropped 4; count of bases not matched to a gene: 2. This CDR3 has 13 residues. The CDR3 region is CASSGTVNQPQHF. The CDR3 nucleotides read TGTGCCAGCTCAGGGACAGTTAATCAGCCCCAGCATTTT.

This clonotype was detected many times. The chain recombines TRBV30 with TRBJ2-7, with 7 bases matching TRBD2. In germline, CDR1 is GTSNPN, CDR2 SVGIG (reference sequence). The CDR3 spans 14 residues. Trimming removed 3 bases from V and 5 bases from J; junction bases left unmatched: 10. CDR3 in amino acids: CAWRAAGAKDEQYV. CDR3 nucleotide sequence: TGTGCCTGGAGGGCGGCGGGAGCGAAGGACGAGCAGTACGTC.

This clonotype has at least ten counts. This chain joins TRBV6-1 and TRBJ2-3, with 13 positions matching TRBD2. Germline lookup yields CDR1 MNHNS and CDR2 SASEGT. The CDR3 length is 18 residues. With V trimmed by 5 bases and J by 1 base, 9 bases remained unmatched. The CDR3 spells CASSRLLAGGGGTDTQYF. The DNA of the CDR3 is TGTGCCAGCAGTAGATTACTAGCGGGAGGGGGTGGCACAGATACGCAGTATTTT.

The chain carries TRBV3-1 and TRBJ2-5; D is ambiguous. CDR1 and CDR2 from the germline V gene are LGHDT and YNNKEL (reference sequence). The CDR3 contains 15 residues. V was trimmed by 4 bases and J by 5 bases, leaving 17 bases between them. The CDR3 is CASSRRANFGETQYF. The CDR3 nucleotides read TGTGCCAGCAGCCGGCGAGCCAATTTCGGGGAGACCCAGTACTTC.

This clonotype was counted many times. The gene calls are TRBV7-8 and TRBJ2-5; TRBD1 matches at 9 bases. The CDR3 is 15 amino acids. The junction had 2 bases not matched to a gene; V was cut back by 1 base and J by 2 bases. Germline values: CDR1 SGHVS, CDR2 FQNEAQ. The CDR3 spells CASSLDGTGQETQYF. The CDR3 DNA follows: TGTGCCAGCAGCTTAGATGGGACAGGGCAAGAGACCCAGTACTTC.

Many counts were recorded for this clonotype. The chain employs TRBV18 and TRBJ2-7; no clear D. This CDR3 is built from 13 residues. CDR1 is KGHSH and CDR2 is LQKENI in the germline V gene. The germline V and J ends were trimmed by 3 bases and 3 bases, with 9 bases remaining between them. This CDR3 is CASSPGADYEQYV. In DNA form, the CDR3 reads TGTGCCAGCTCACCGGGCGCAGACTACGAGCAGTACGTC.

This clonotype came up many times. This chain joins TRBV11-3 and TRBJ2-2; TRBD2 might be the D (5 bases). Trimming cost V 5 bases and J 7 bases, with 8 bases left between them. The CDR3 consists of 12 residues. Germline V gene data show CDR1 as SGHNT and CDR2 as YENEEA. The CDR3 is CASSPGDGELFF. CDR3 DNA sequence: TGTGCCAGCAGCCCCGGGGACGGGGAGCTGTTTTTT.

This clonotype was seen repeatedly, ten times or more. This rearrangement joins TRBV2 to TRBJ2-5; no clear D gene. V was clipped by 8 bases and J by 3 bases, with 13 bases between them. CDR1 SNHLY and CDR2 FYNNEI come from the germline V gene. CDR3 length equals 13 residues. CDR3 DNA sequence: TGTGCCAGCGGCCCTGAGAGTGAAGAGACCCAGTACTTC. The encoded protein is CASGPESEETQYF.

This clonotype has a count of ten or more. The rearrangement joins TRBV5-1 to TRBJ1-2, with D possibly being TRBD1 (6 bases). This CDR3 spans 15 amino acids. CDR1 and CDR2 (germline): SGHRS, YFSETQ. Trimming removed 4 bases from V and 8 bases from J, with 21 bases in between. In DNA form, the CDR3 reads TGCGCCAGCAGCGTAAACGGGGGCCCCGGAGGAGGCTACACCTTC. Amino acid sequence: CASSVNGGPGGGYTF.

This clonotype occurred many times. V is TRBV28 and J is TRBJ1-5; D remains unclear. Germline CDR1 is MDHEN and CDR2 is SYDVKM. V was shortened by 3 bases and J by 2 bases, with 14 bases between the two germline ends. This CDR3 has 16 amino acids. The CDR3 loop is CASSFPGSQGNQPQHF. The CDR3 nucleotides read TGTGCCAGCAGTTTCCCAGGATCGCAGGGCAATCAGCCCCAGCATTTT. Based on the CDR3 plus reference TRBV28 and TRBJ1-5, the full variable domain is DVKVTQSSRYLVKRTGEKVFLECVQDMDHENMFWYRQDPGLGLRLIYFSYDVKMKEKGDIPEGYSVSREKKERFSLILESASTNQTSMYLCASSFPGSQGNQPQHFGDGTRLSIL.

V gene TRBV11-2 combines with J gene TRBJ2-1; TRBD2 matches 13 bases. The CDR3 length is 15 residues. Germline V gene sequence: CDR1 SGHAT, CDR2 FQNNGV. V was pared by 4 bases and J by 8 bases, with 5 bases of the junction left unmatched. CDR3 loop: CASSSGLAGMDEQFF. CDR3 in DNA: TGTGCCAGCAGCTCGGGACTAGCGGGAATGGATGAGCAGTTCTTC.

This clonotype showed up just once. The rearrangement joins TRBV20-1 to TRBJ1-1, with a tentative D call TRBD1 (6 bases). V was clipped by 7 bases and J by 4 bases, with 19 bases between them. Germline CDR1 reads DFQATT; CDR2 reads SNEGSKA (reference sequence). The CDR3 runs to 14 residues. The CDR3 here is CSVVLGTRGTEAFF. Written as DNA, the CDR3 is TGCAGTGTCGTCCTTGGGACAAGGGGCACTGAAGCTTTCTTT.

This clonotype was observed many times. The chain links TRBV24-1 to TRBJ2-1; 7 bases match TRBD2. There are 18 residues in the CDR3. V dropped 1 base and J dropped 6; count of bases not matched to a gene: 14. From germline, CDR1 is KGHDR and CDR2 SFDVKD. The CDR3: CATSDLGLKSGGGNEQFF. The CDR3 DNA sequence: TGTGCCACCAGTGATTTAGGTTTAAAGTCGGGGGGAGGCAATGAGCAGTTCTTC.

This clonotype was found a few times. The genes are TRBV7-9 and TRBJ2-3; D might be TRBD1 (6 bases). Trimming removed 6 bases at V and 2 bases at J, with 12 bases between. Germline CDR1 SEHNR, CDR2 FQNEAQ (reference sequence). This CDR3 is built from 14 residues. CDR3 loop: CASSQQGPTDTQYF. CDR3 coding DNA: TGTGCCAGCAGTCAACAGGGCCCCACAGATACGCAGTATTTT.

This clonotype was counted many times. V and J are TRBV20-1 and TRBJ2-7, with 7 bases aligning to TRBD2. J was trimmed by 3 bases and V by 1 base; bases with no gene match: 6. Germline assignment: CDR1 DFQATT and CDR2 SNEGSKA (reference sequence). There are 14 residues in the CDR3. CDR3 sequence: CSARGGSGIYEQYF. CDR3 coding DNA: TGCAGTGCTAGAGGCGGGAGCGGTATCTACGAGCAGTACTTC.

This clonotype was detected ten times or more. This chain joins TRBV9 and TRBJ1-5; tentatively, D is TRBD1 (5 bases). V was shortened by 2 bases and J by 1 base, with 10 bases between the two germline ends. Germline CDR1 reads SGDLS; CDR2 reads YYNGEE. There are 15 residues in the CDR3. CDR3 DNA: TGTGCCAGCAGCGTCGGAGGGGAGAGCAATCAGCCCCAGCATTTT. Translating gives CASSVGGESNQPQHF.

This clonotype was observed at least ten times. V usage is TRBV5-1 and J usage is TRBJ2-1; tentative D call: TRBD1 (6 bases). Trimming took 2 bases from V and 7 from J, leaving 10 bases between them. CDR1 and CDR2 from the germline V gene are SGHRS and YFSETQ. This CDR3 has 13 residues. The DNA of the CDR3 is TGCGCCAGCAGCTTCAGGCAGGGGAATGAGCAGTTCTTC. It is translated as CASSFRQGNEQFF.

This clonotype is termed medium-sized. J is TRBJ2-1 and V is TRBV11-1, with 7 bases fitting TRBD2. The germline V gene has CDR1 SGHAT and CDR2 FQDESV (reference sequence). The CDR3 length is 15 residues. The V and J ends lost 3 bases and 3 bases, in that order; junction bases with no gene match: 5. The DNA of the CDR3 is TGTGCCAGCAGCTTGGCGGGAGAGATCTACAATGAGCAGTTCTTC. Its protein product is CASSLAGEIYNEQFF.

This clonotype came up many times. The V call is TRBV28, the J call TRBJ2-7; 9 nucleotides align to TRBD1. The germline V gene has CDR1 MDHEN and CDR2 SYDVKM. J was trimmed by 5 bases and V by 6 bases; bases with no gene match: 17. CDR3 length: 17 amino acids. The CDR3 sequence is CASRSSLWDRVSDEQYV. The CDR3 nucleotides are TGTGCCAGCAGGTCAAGCCTATGGGACAGGGTTTCGGACGAGCAGTACGTC.

This clonotype was seen a few times. The rearrangement uses TRBV19 and TRBJ1-2; D unresolved. Germline loops: CDR1 LNHDA, CDR2 SQIVND (reference sequence). V was shortened by 3 bases and J by 2 bases, with 13 bases between the two germline ends. The CDR3 spans 15 residues. DNA for the CDR3: TGTGCCAGTAGTATGGTCAGCCAAAGCAACTATGGCTACACCTTC. This sequence encodes CASSMVSQSNYGYTF.

This clonotype was counted many times. V is TRBV20-1 and J is TRBJ1-4; D is ambiguous. CDR3 length: 12 amino acids. CDR1 and CDR2 from the germline V gene are DFQATT and SNEGSKA (reference sequence). The ends were cut back, 1 base at V and 12 bases at J, with 12 bases in the middle. The CDR3 DNA is TGCAGTGCTAGAGGAGGACTGGGAGAACTGTTTTTT. It yields the protein CSARGGLGELFF.

This clonotype was recorded at least ten times. This chain connects TRBV3-1 to TRBJ1-6; D remains ambiguous. Looked up from germline, CDR1 is LGHDT and CDR2 is YNNKEL (reference sequence). The CDR3 extends over 14 amino acids. V dropped 1 base and J dropped 4 bases, with 5 bases sitting between them. The chain's CDR3 is CASSQVQYNSPLHF. The DNA of the CDR3 is TGTGCCAGCAGCCAAGTCCAGTATAATTCACCCCTCCACTTT. Together with reference TRBV3-1 and TRBJ1-6, the CDR3 gives the full variable domain: DTAVSQTPKYLVTQMGNDKSIKCEQNLGHDTMYWYKQDSKKFLKIMFSYNNKELIINETVPNRFSPKSPDKAHLNLHINSLELGDSAVYFCASSQVQYNSPLHFGNGTRLTVT.

This clonotype was detected only a few times. The chain recombines TRBV6-2 or TRBV6-3 with TRBJ1-1; 7 bases are shared with TRBD1. The CDR3 consists of 15 residues. The trim removed 7 bases at V and 0 bases at J, leaving 8 bases unmatched. The germline V gene encodes CDR1 MNHEY and CDR2 SVGEGT. CDR3 in DNA: TGTGCCAGCACCCAGGGGGAGGGTATGAACACTGAAGCTTTCTTT. Protein product: CASTQGEGMNTEAFF.

This clonotype was observed many times. This chain joins TRBV30 and TRBJ1-5; no firm D call. This CDR3 spans 14 amino acids. With 0 bases removed from V and 5 bases from J, the gap between germline ends came to 11 bases. Germline assignment: CDR1 GTSNPN and CDR2 SVGIG (reference sequence). The chain's CDR3 is CAWSVAGGYQPQHF. The CDR3 region has the DNA TGTGCCTGGAGTGTGGCAGGAGGTTATCAGCCCCAGCATTTT.

The table lists this clonotype with many counts. V gene TRBV9 combines with J gene TRBJ1-3, with a tentative D call TRBD1 (5 bases). This CDR3 is 14 amino acids long. Germline CDR1 is SGDLS and CDR2 is YYNGEE. Trimming stripped 0 bases from V and 6 bases from J, with 10 bases between. CDR3: CASSVDVTVNTIYF. In nucleotides, the CDR3 is TGTGCCAGCAGCGTAGATGTGACAGTAAACACCATATATTTT.